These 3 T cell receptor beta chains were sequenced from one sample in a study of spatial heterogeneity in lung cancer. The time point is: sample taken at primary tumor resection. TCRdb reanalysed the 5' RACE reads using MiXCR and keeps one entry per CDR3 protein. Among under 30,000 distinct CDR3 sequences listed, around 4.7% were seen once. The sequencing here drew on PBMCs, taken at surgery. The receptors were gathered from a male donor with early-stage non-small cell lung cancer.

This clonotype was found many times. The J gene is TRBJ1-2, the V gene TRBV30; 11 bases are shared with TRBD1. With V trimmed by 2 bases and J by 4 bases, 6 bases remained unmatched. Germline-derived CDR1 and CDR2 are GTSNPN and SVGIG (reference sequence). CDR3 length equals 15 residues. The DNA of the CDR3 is TGTGCCTGGAGTCCGGACAGGGGGCGAGGCTATGGCTACACCTTC. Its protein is CAWSPDRGRGYGYTF.

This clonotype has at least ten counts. CDR3 bases: TGCGCCAGCAGCCAGACCGGACAGGGGACCACCGGGGAGCTGTTTTTT. Encoded protein: CASSQTGQGTTGELFF. The chain combines TRBV5-1 with TRBJ2-2; 9 positions agree with TRBD1. The CDR3 loop spans 16 amino acids. Per germline, CDR1 SGHRS and CDR2 YFSETQ. V lost 4 bases and J lost 4; bases outside the gene matches: 8.

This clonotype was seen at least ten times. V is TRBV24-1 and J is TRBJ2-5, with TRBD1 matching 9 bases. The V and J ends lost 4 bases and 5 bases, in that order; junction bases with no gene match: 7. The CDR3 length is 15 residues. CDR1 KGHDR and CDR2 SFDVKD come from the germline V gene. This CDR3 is CATSEPGQGMETQYF. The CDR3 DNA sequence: TGTGCCACCAGTGAGCCGGGACAGGGAATGGAGACCCAGTACTTC.